A selection of T cell receptor beta chains follows, all from one sample in a study of vaccination and CD4 T cells after COVID-19. A single record per CDR3 protein comes from TCRdb applying MiXCR to the PCR reads. This table holds about 29,000 distinct CDR3 sequences, almost 50% found once. Sample: CD4+ T cells from blood, taken about 7 months after SARS-CoV-2 vaccination. The source is a human donor who had recovered from COVID-19. The CDR3 runs from the conserved cysteine through the conserved F or W. A D gene is named only where the DNA matches it firmly. For some rows the clone size is stated as once, few or many, or as a class when expanded; others skip it.

j_call clone_size d_call v_call cdr3_nt cdr3_aa
TRBJ2-2 few TRBD1 TRBV2 TGTGCCAGCAGAGGGACAGTGAACACCGGGGAGCTGTTTTTT CASRGTVNTGELFF
TRBJ2-7 NA NA TRBV27 TGTGCCAGCAGTTTACGGCAGGTGCCGACTAGCTCCTACGAGCAGTACTTC CASSLRQVPTSSYEQYF
TRBJ2-3 NA NA TRBV20-1 TGCAGTGCTAGTTACAGCGGAAGCACAGATACGCAGTATTTT CSASYSGSTDTQYF
TRBJ2-1 NA NA TRBV5-4 TGTGCCAGCAGCTTGGGTGGGCCTGATACGTGGAATGAGCAGTTCTTC CASSLGGPDTWNEQFF
TRBJ2-6 medium-sized NA TRBV28 TGTGCCAGCAGTTCGGGAGAGAGCTCTGGGGCCAACGTCCTGACTTTC CASSSGESSGANVLTF
TRBJ2-7 NA NA TRBV11-2 TGTGCCTCCACCCCGGTGCCGACCTACGAGCAGTACTTC CASTPVPTYEQYF
TRBJ1-5 few TRBD1 TRBV25-1 TGTGCCAGCAGTGCGACAGGGGGTACCCAGCCCCAGCATTTT CASSATGGTQPQHF
TRBJ2-3 NA NA TRBV6-4 TGTGCCAGCAGTGAGACCCCGAGCACAGATACGCAGTATTTT CASSETPSTDTQYF
TRBJ2-7 NA NA TRBV18 TGTGCCAGCTCACCTGCCCGGGACCGAGGAGGTTGGCAGTACTTC CASSPARDRGGWQYF
TRBJ1-2 NA TRBD1 TRBV18 TGTGCCAGCTCACCGCGTGGGACAGCCAACTATGGCTACACCTTC CASSPRGTANYGYTF
TRBJ2-2 NA TRBD1 TRBV20-1 TGCAGTGCTAGAGATGGGGGACAGGACGCGAACACCGGGGAGCTGTTTTTT CSARDGGQDANTGELFF
TRBJ2-7 NA NA TRBV20-1 TGCAGAGGGGGGTCGGGGACCTCCGAGCAGTACTTC CRGGSGTSEQYF
TRBJ1-5 NA NA TRBV6-5 TGTGCCAGCAGTTATGGGATTAATCAGCCCCAGCATTTT CASSYGINQPQHF
TRBJ1-1 few NA TRBV19 TGTGCCAGTAGTAGTCTCATGTGGACTGAAGCTTTCTTT CASSSLMWTEAFF
TRBJ2-3 NA TRBD2 TRBV4-3 TGCGCCAGCAGCCAACAAGGCGGGAGGGCAGATACGCAGTATTTT CASSQQGGRADTQYF
TRBJ2-7 NA TRBD2 TRBV19 TGTGCCAGTAGTATGCGGGAGGAGCAGACCTACGAGCAGTACTTC CASSMREEQTYEQYF
TRBJ1-5 NA TRBD1 TRBV7-8 TGTGCCAGCTCAGCCGGGACAGGGTATAGCAATCAGCACCAGCATTTT CASSAGTGYSNQHQHF
TRBJ2-3 NA NA TRBV5-4 TGTGCCAGCAGGGAGGTTTCGGTAGATACGCAGTATTTT CASREVSVDTQYF
TRBJ2-7 NA NA TRBV7-2 TGTGCCAGCAGCTTTTGGTTAACCCCCTACGAGCAGTACTTC CASSFWLTPYEQYF
TRBJ1-5 few TRBD1 TRBV27 TGTGCCAGCAGAGTACAGGGGGCTAGCAATCAGCCCCAGCATTTT CASRVQGASNQPQHF
TRBJ1-2 NA NA TRBV6-1 TGTGCCAGCAGTGTGGAGACTCACTATGGCTACACCTTC CASSVETHYGYTF
TRBJ2-5 NA NA TRBV7-2 TGTGCCAGCAGCATATCACCGACCCAGTACTTC CASSISPTQYF
TRBJ2-7 once TRBD2 TRBV6-5 TGTGCCAGCAGTTACACTAGCGGGAGGTCCTACGAGCAGTACTTC CASSYTSGRSYEQYF
TRBJ1-1 few TRBD1 TRBV20-1 TGCAGTGCCGCAGCGAAAGACAGGGCGTACACTGAAGCTTTCTTT CSAAAKDRAYTEAFF
TRBJ1-5 few NA TRBV7-8 TGTGCCAGCAGCCCAAGTCCATGGGGTCAGCCCCAGCATTTT CASSPSPWGQPQHF
TRBJ1-4 NA NA TRBV7-2 TGTGCCAGCAGCCCAGGGGCGTTTGGTGAAAAACTGTTTTTT CASSPGAFGEKLFF
TRBJ2-5 NA NA TRBV12-3/TRBV12-4 TGTGCCAGCAGAGGGTCCGAACGCCCGGAAGAGACCCAGTACTTC CASRGSERPEETQYF
TRBJ2-3 NA NA TRBV6-1 TGTGCCAGCAGTCGAGGAGCGGATACGCAGTATTTT CASSRGADTQYF
TRBJ2-3 NA NA TRBV27 TGTGCCAGCAGTCTATATTCGCCTGGGGCAGATACGCAGTATTTT CASSLYSPGADTQYF
TRBJ2-7 NA NA TRBV7-3 TGTGCCAGCAGCTTAACGTCCTCTACCGAGCAGTACTTC CASSLTSSTEQYF
TRBJ1-2 few NA TRBV7-9 TGTGCCAGCAGCTTGGGGGTAACTACCGGCTACACCTTC CASSLGVTTGYTF
TRBJ1-2 NA TRBD1 TRBV12-3/TRBV12-4 TGTGCCAGCAGTACTCGGGACAGGAGGGGCGGCTACACCTTC CASSTRDRRGGYTF
TRBJ2-7 NA NA TRBV7-9 TGTGCCAGCAGCTTGGACTACTCCTACGAGCAGTACTTC CASSLDYSYEQYF
TRBJ2-2 NA NA TRBV6-1 TGTGCCAGCAGTGTTGATGAGACCGGGGAGCTGTTTTTT CASSVDETGELFF
TRBJ1-1 NA NA TRBV5-6 TGTGCCAGCAGCTTGAGGGTGAGGACTGAAGCTTTCTTT CASSLRVRTEAFF
TRBJ2-3 NA TRBD1 TRBV12-3/TRBV12-4 TGTGCCAGCAGTTTAGCCCTGACAGGGGATGATACGCAGTATTTT CASSLALTGDDTQYF
TRBJ2-3 NA NA TRBV20-1 TGCAGTGCGGCGGTCCGAAAAACCACAGATACGCAGTATTTT CSAAVRKTTDTQYF
TRBJ1-5 NA NA TRBV7-2 TGTGCCAGCAGCTTTAAGGGGGATCAGCCCCAGCATTTT CASSFKGDQPQHF
TRBJ2-7 NA NA TRBV28 TGTGCCAGCAACCCGGGGCTCTCCTACGAGCAGTACTTC CASNPGLSYEQYF
TRBJ2-7 few NA TRBV2 TGTGCCAGCAGTGTTAGCATGGAGCAGTACTTC CASSVSMEQYF
TRBJ2-5 few TRBD2 TRBV6-1 TGTGCCAGCAGTCCTACTAGCGGGAGGGGGGAGACCCAGTACTTC CASSPTSGRGETQYF
TRBJ1-2 few NA TRBV7-6 TGTGCCAGCAGCCCCTCGGGCGGCTACACCTTC CASSPSGGYTF
TRBJ1-2 few NA TRBV20-1 TGCAGTGCTAGAAGGACATTGATGGAGTATGGCTACACCTTC CSARRTLMEYGYTF
TRBJ1-4 NA NA TRBV20-1 TGCAGTGCCTCGCAGGGATTTAGGGCTAATGAAAAACTGTTTTTT CSASQGFRANEKLFF
TRBJ2-3 NA TRBD1 TRBV7-8 TGTGCCAGCAGCTCGACCGTGACAGGGGAAGCAGATACGCAGTATTTT CASSSTVTGEADTQYF
TRBJ2-7 NA NA TRBV12-3/TRBV12-4 TGTGCCAGCAGTTTTCTAGGGGGGGGGTCCTCCTACGAGCAGTACTTC CASSFLGGGSSYEQYF
TRBJ1-5 NA NA TRBV7-9 TGTGCCAGCAGCTTGGGAGGTACAGGATATAGCAATCAGCCCCAGCATTTT CASSLGGTGYSNQPQHF
TRBJ2-1 NA NA TRBV7-3 TGTGCCAGCAGCTTAACTCGTGAGGCTTACAATGAGCAGTTCTTC CASSLTREAYNEQFF
TRBJ2-1 NA NA TRBV6-2/TRBV6-3 TGTGCCAGCAGAAGAACAGGGAACGATGAGCAGTTCTTC CASRRTGNDEQFF